Detailed here is one T cell receptor beta chain. There are 16 residues in the CDR3. Trimming took 4 bases from V and 7 from J; bases not matched to a gene: 13. Germline CDR1 is MNHEY and CDR2 is SMNVEV (reference sequence). The data were obtained in a study of blood T cell repertoires in COVID-19. Study at large: Samples representing acute and convalescent COVID-19 were sourced from the United States, Italy and Spain. T cells, B-cell-depleted T cells, or PBMCs provided the cDNA or gDNA that served as material.

Per the original data handling: Amplification from reference gene primers served as the basis for estimated nucleated cell counts. Sequenced by immunoSEQ multiplex PCR; TCRdb stores in-frame clones only, minus some. V, J and clone size are taken as reported in that table, and D and trimming were inferred from the DNA itself. The data hold around 130,000 clones, with roughly 83% observed a single time. The gene calls are TRBV27 and TRBJ1-5; TRBD1 aligns across 7 bases. This receptor was taken from a woman of 80 years or more with acute or convalescent COVID-19. Material: peripheral blood. CDR3 residues: CASSSTRTGALQPQHF. CDR3 bases: TGTGCCAGCAGTTCCACAAGAACAGGGGCGCTCCAGCCCCAGCATTTT.